A selection of T cell receptor beta chains follows, all from one sample in a study of cytomegalovirus exposure and HLA in healthy donors. This table comes from immunoSEQ multiplex PCR, and its TCRdb copy is limited to in-frame clones, with some not included. The sample yields under 110,000 clones, about 70% seen once. The sequenced sample was PBMCs. The receptors stem from a boy between 10 and 17 years old in good health and CMV-seronegative. Each CDR3 is given with its conserved first and last residue. Fields, in order: J gene, V gene, clone size, D gene, CDR3 DNA, CDR3 protein. D genes are given only for firm matches. Rows may omit the clone size; those that give it use once, few, many or a size class.

TRBJ1-2 | TRBV25-1 | NA | NA | TGTGCCAGCAGTGCGAACCAGGGTAATGGCTACACCTTC | CASSANQGNGYTF
TRBJ2-1 | TRBV5-1 | NA | TRBD2 | TGCGCCAGCAGCTTGGTAGGACTAGCGGGAGAGGGGGTTTACAATGAGCAGTTCTTC | CASSLVGLAGEGVYNEQFF
TRBJ2-6 | TRBV27 | NA | NA | TGTGCCAGCACCGGTCTAGGGGCCAACGTCCTGACTTTC | CASTGLGANVLTF
TRBJ2-2 | TRBV6-4 | NA | TRBD2 | TGTGCCAGCAGTGAGCTAGCGGGGGACACCGGGGAGCTGTTTTTT | CASSELAGDTGELFF
TRBJ1-4 | TRBV27 | NA | TRBD1 | TGTGCCAGCAGTCCCCGGACAGGGGGCAATGAAAAACTGTTTTTT | CASSPRTGGNEKLFF
TRBJ2-3 | TRBV28 | NA | NA | TGTGCCAGCAGTTTACTAGGGGCTAACACAGATACGCAGTATTTT | CASSLLGANTDTQYF
TRBJ2-3 | TRBV25-1 | few | NA | TGTGCCAGCAGTGAATCGACGCCCGGGACTAGCACAGATACGCAGTATTTT | CASSESTPGTSTDTQYF
TRBJ1-1 | TRBV11-2 | few | NA | TGTGCCAGCAGCGCAGTACAGGGTCGCGGTGAAGCTTTCTTT | CASSAVQGRGEAFF
TRBJ1-3 | TRBV9 | NA | TRBD1 | TGTGCCAGCAGTGCCGGGACAGGGGCAGGAAACACCATATATTTT | CASSAGTGAGNTIYF
TRBJ2-1 | TRBV19 | NA | NA | TGTGCCAGTAGTATAGCGACATCAGCCCCGTTCTTC | CASSIATSAPFF
TRBJ1-2 | TRBV28 | few | NA | TGTGCCAGCAGACAGGAAACCTACTATGGCTACACCTTC | CASRQETYYGYTF
TRBJ1-5 | TRBV28 | NA | NA | TGTGCCAGCAGTTCAGGCAATCAGCCCCAGCATTTT | CASSSGNQPQHF
TRBJ1-6 | TRBV6-5 | NA | NA | TGTGCCAGCAGTCGGGCAGGGTGGTCACCCCTCCACTTT | CASSRAGWSPLHF
TRBJ1-2 | TRBV7-9 | NA | NA | TGTGCCAGCAGCTTAGAACAGGGCTATGGCTACACCTTC | CASSLEQGYGYTF
TRBJ2-1 | TRBV9 | once | NA | TGTGCCAGCAGCGTAGGAGGTAGCGGAAACAATGAGCAGTTCTTC | CASSVGGSGNNEQFF
TRBJ1-2 | TRBV5-4 | NA | NA | TGTGCCAGCAGACGACCTGAGGGATACTATGGCTACACCTTC | CASRRPEGYYGYTF
TRBJ1-2 | TRBV7-3 | NA | TRBD1 | TGTGCCAGCAGCAGAGCGACAGGGGGCGACTATGGCTACACCTTC | CASSRATGGDYGYTF
TRBJ2-7 | TRBV7-9 | few | NA | TGTGCCAGCAGCTTGGCCCAGTGGGAGCAGTACTTC | CASSLAQWEQYF
TRBJ2-1 | TRBV15 | NA | NA | TGTGCCACCAGCAGTGGCGGGACGAGGTACAATGAGCAGTTCTTC | CATSSGGTRYNEQFF
TRBJ1-1 | TRBV9 | NA | TRBD1 | TGTGCCAGCAGCGCGACCCCCCTGACAGGGCTGAACACTGAAGCTTTCTTT | CASSATPLTGLNTEAFF
TRBJ1-5 | TRBV28 | NA | NA | TGTGCCAGCAGTTCCCCCCCGGAGGGACCCAATCAGCCCCAGCATTTT | CASSSPPEGPNQPQHF
TRBJ1-1 | TRBV23-1 | once | NA | TGCGCCAGCAGTCAAACAAACACTGAAGCTTTCTTT | CASSQTNTEAFF
TRBJ1-1 | TRBV29-1 | NA | TRBD1 | TGCAGCGTCCGACAGGGGGCCTTAGCTGAAGCTTTCTTT | CSVRQGALAEAFF
TRBJ1-3 | TRBV19 | few | NA | TGTGCCAGTAGTAGTTCGGGGGGGCGACCCTTTGGAAACACCATATATTTT | CASSSSGGRPFGNTIYF
TRBJ2-3 | TRBV6-5 | few | NA | TGTGCCAGCGTACAGGGTGACACAGATACGCAGTATTTT | CASVQGDTDTQYF
TRBJ2-7 | TRBV5-1 | NA | TRBD1 | TGCGCCAGCAGCTTCTCCGGGACAGGCAACAACGAGCAGTACTTC | CASSFSGTGNNEQYF
TRBJ1-2 | TRBV28 | once | TRBD1 | TGTGCCAGCAGCTACAGGGGGCGAGGCTACACCTTC | CASSYRGRGYTF
TRBJ2-1 | TRBV19 | NA | NA | TGTGCCAGTAGTTCCGGACAGTACAATGAGCAGTTCTTC | CASSSGQYNEQFF
TRBJ1-4 | TRBV6-6 | NA | TRBD1 | TGTGCCAGCAGCCTCACCACTGACAGGGAGCTACTGTTTTTT | CASSLTTDRELLFF
TRBJ1-1 | TRBV4-1 | NA | NA | TGCGCCAGCAGCCAGCGACGGAGGAATGACACTGAAGCTTTCTTT | CASSQRRRNDTEAFF
TRBJ2-5 | TRBV19 | NA | NA | TGTGCCAGTAACTACGGGGGGCCACAAGAGACCCAGTACTTC | CASNYGGPQETQYF
TRBJ2-7 | TRBV7-2 | NA | TRBD1 | TGTGCCAGCAGCTTACCGGGGACAGGGAGGTACGAGCAGTACTTC | CASSLPGTGRYEQYF
TRBJ1-5 | TRBV19 | NA | TRBD1 | TGTGCCAGTCAGAGGGGACAGGGGCACAATCAGCCCCAGCATTTT | CASQRGQGHNQPQHF
TRBJ1-1 | TRBV2 | NA | NA | TGTGCCAGCAGCCAGAGTCGACAACCGAACACTGAAGCTTTCTTT | CASSQSRQPNTEAFF
TRBJ2-3 | TRBV9 | NA | TRBD2 | TGTGCCAGCAGCCTCTGGGGAGCGGGAGGCAGAGATACGCAGTATTTT | CASSLWGAGGRDTQYF
TRBJ1-1 | TRBV2 | NA | TRBD1 | TGTGCCAGCAGTCGCCAACCGGGACAGGCCAACACTGAAGCTTTCTTT | CASSRQPGQANTEAFF
TRBJ1-2 | TRBV6-4 | NA | TRBD1 | TGTGCCAGCAGTGAGCGGACAGGGCGCGGCTACACCTTC | CASSERTGRGYTF
TRBJ1-5 | TRBV15 | once | TRBD1 | TGTGCCACCAGCACAGGACAGGGAATAATCATTAGCAATCAGCCCCAGCATTTT | CATSTGQGIIISNQPQHF
TRBJ2-7 | TRBV5-1 | NA | TRBD1 | TGCGCCAGCAGCCTCGCCGGGACAGGGATCTACGAGCAGTACTTC | CASSLAGTGIYEQYF
TRBJ2-7 | TRBV10-3 | NA | NA | TGTGCCATCGAGGACACCTTTTCCTACGAGCAGTACTTC | CAIEDTFSYEQYF
TRBJ1-1 | TRBV10-3 | NA | TRBD1 | TGTGCCATCAGTGAGGGGGTACAGGGGGCGAGCACGAGAATTATGAACACTGAAGCTTTCTTT | CAISEGVQGASTRIMNTEAFF
TRBJ2-1 | TRBV14 | NA | TRBD2 | TGTGCCAGCAGCCACACGGGACTAGCGGGAGAGATAGAGTTCTTC | CASSHTGLAGEIEFF
TRBJ1-4 | TRBV7-9 | NA | TRBD1 | TGTGCCAGCAGCCCGGGACAGGGGGGTGAAAAACTGTTTTTT | CASSPGQGGEKLFF
TRBJ2-5 | TRBV2 | NA | TRBD2 | TGTGCCAGCAGTGGGTCGGCTAGCGGGAGGAAAGAGACCCAGTACTTC | CASSGSASGRKETQYF
TRBJ2-7 | TRBV4-2 | NA | NA | TGTGCCAGCAGCCAAACAGGGTACGAGCAGTACTTC | CASSQTGYEQYF
TRBJ1-6 | TRBV27 | NA | TRBD1 | TGTGCCAGCTCCTCCGGGACAGGGTTTTCACCCCTCCACTTT | CASSSGTGFSPLHF
TRBJ1-5 | TRBV15 | NA | NA | TGTGCCACCACCCGTCGGGGGGCAGGTGATAATCAGCCCCAGCATTTT | CATTRRGAGDNQPQHF
TRBJ2-3 | TRBV5-4 | few | NA | TGTGCCAGCACCCCTTCCCGGGGCACAGATACGCAGTATTTT | CASTPSRGTDTQYF
TRBJ1-3 | TRBV6-5 | NA | NA | TGTGCCAGCAGTTACTCTCCACAGGCTGGAAACACCATATATTTT | CASSYSPQAGNTIYF
TRBJ1-5 | TRBV4-3 | few | TRBD1 | TGCGCCAGCAGCAAGCAGGGGGGTCAGCCCCAGCATTTT | CASSKQGGQPQHF
TRBJ2-7 | TRBV11-2 | NA | NA | TGTGCCAGCAGCCGGACAGCAACTTCTACCTACGAGCAGTACTTC | CASSRTATSTYEQYF
TRBJ2-2 | TRBV7-9 | NA | NA | TGTGCCAGCAGCCAAACCGGGACATCCACCGGGGAGCTGTTTTTT | CASSQTGTSTGELFF
TRBJ2-2 | TRBV4-1 | NA | NA | TGCGCCAGCAGCCTGATCATGGACTACTCAGGGACCGGGGAGCTGTTTTTT | CASSLIMDYSGTGELFF